This is a list of T cell receptor beta chains from one sample in a study of cytomegalovirus exposure and HLA in healthy donors. This table comes from immunoSEQ multiplex PCR, and its TCRdb copy is limited to in-frame clones, with some not included. The table records some 130,000 clones, approximately 87% of them present only once. Sequencing input: PBMCs. These receptors all come from a man in his late teens or twenties in good health and CMV-seronegative. Both conserved end residues are part of each CDR3. The order of the fields is CDR3 DNA, CDR3 protein, clone size, D gene, V gene, J gene. D genes are given only for firm matches. Clone size, where shown, is once, few, many, or a class for clones that have expanded.

TGCGCCAGCAGCCCGGTAAGACTAGATTTCAATGAGCAGTTCTTC,CASSPVRLDFNEQFF,.,.,TRBV4-1,TRBJ2-1
TGTGCCAGCAGCCGGGGGGACAGGGCAAATTCACCCCTCCACTTT,CASSRGDRANSPLHF,.,TRBD1,TRBV5-6,TRBJ1-6
TGTGCCAGCAGTACATCCCCAGGGGGAGAGACCCAGTACTTC,CASSTSPGGETQYF,.,TRBD1,TRBV6-1,TRBJ2-5
TGTGCCAGCAGCCGCGGGACTAGGGACACAGATACGCAGTATTTT,CASSRGTRDTDTQYF,.,TRBD2,TRBV5-6,TRBJ2-3
TGTGCCAGCAGTGAGCTGCAGGTCGCCTACGAGCAGTACTTC,CASSELQVAYEQYF,once,.,TRBV2,TRBJ2-7
TGTGCCATCAGTCGTGCAACTAATGAAAAACTGTTTTTT,CAISRATNEKLFF,.,.,TRBV10-3,TRBJ1-4
TGCGCCAGCAGCTTGGCGGGGTATGGAAACACCATATATTTT,CASSLAGYGNTIYF,.,.,TRBV5-1,TRBJ1-3
TGTGCCAGCTCACCAGGCCTTTCCTACGAGCAGTACTTC,CASSPGLSYEQYF,.,.,TRBV18,TRBJ2-7
TGTGCCAGCAGGCAGGGGGCCCATAGCACAGATACGCAGTATTTT,CASRQGAHSTDTQYF,.,TRBD1,TRBV9,TRBJ2-3
TGTGCCAGCAGTTTAGGTCCCCGGGACAGGCAGTACTTC,CASSLGPRDRQYF,.,TRBD1,TRBV27,TRBJ2-7
TGTGCCAGCAGCGGTAGCGGGAGTATAAACGGGGAGCTGTTTTTT,CASSGSGSINGELFF,.,TRBD2,TRBV7-2,TRBJ2-2
TGTGCCAGCAGTTGGACAGGGGTTGAAGGTACGCAGTATTTT,CASSWTGVEGTQYF,.,TRBD1,TRBV27,TRBJ2-3
TGTGCCAGCAGCTTGCTAGATATCCCCTCCCACGAGCAGTACTTC,CASSLLDIPSHEQYF,.,.,TRBV5-6,TRBJ2-7
TGCGCCAGCAGAAATGGGACTAGCGTTTACAATGAGCAGTTCTTC,CASRNGTSVYNEQFF,.,TRBD2,TRBV5-1,TRBJ2-1
TGTGCCAGCAGATGTACCCTAGCGGGAGGGTGCGAGCAGTACTTC,CASRCTLAGGCEQYF,.,TRBD2,TRBV11-2,TRBJ2-7
TGTGCCAGTAGTATTGGTTCGGGGTTTTATAGTTCACCCCTCCACTTT,CASSIGSGFYSSPLHF,.,.,TRBV19,TRBJ1-6
TGTGCCAGCAGTCAAGGGACAGGGGGCTCACCCCTCCACTTT,CASSQGTGGSPLHF,.,TRBD1,TRBV2,TRBJ1-6
TGTGCCAGCAGCAAATCGGGACATAAGAACACTGAAGCTTTCTTT,CASSKSGHKNTEAFF,.,.,TRBV21-1,TRBJ1-1
TGTGCCAGCAGCATCGGGACAGGCGCAGATACGCAGTATTTT,CASSIGTGADTQYF,once,TRBD1,TRBV5-4,TRBJ2-3
TGTGCCAGCAGCCGCGGACAGGGTTGGAATGAAAAACTGTTTTTT,CASSRGQGWNEKLFF,many,TRBD1,TRBV5-6,TRBJ1-4
TGTGCCAGCAGCCCACCCCCGAGGGACACTGAAGCTTTCTTT,CASSPPPRDTEAFF,.,.,TRBV7-9,TRBJ1-1
TGTGCCAGCTCACAGGACATGTGGGAGACCCAGTACTTC,CASSQDMWETQYF,.,.,TRBV18,TRBJ2-5